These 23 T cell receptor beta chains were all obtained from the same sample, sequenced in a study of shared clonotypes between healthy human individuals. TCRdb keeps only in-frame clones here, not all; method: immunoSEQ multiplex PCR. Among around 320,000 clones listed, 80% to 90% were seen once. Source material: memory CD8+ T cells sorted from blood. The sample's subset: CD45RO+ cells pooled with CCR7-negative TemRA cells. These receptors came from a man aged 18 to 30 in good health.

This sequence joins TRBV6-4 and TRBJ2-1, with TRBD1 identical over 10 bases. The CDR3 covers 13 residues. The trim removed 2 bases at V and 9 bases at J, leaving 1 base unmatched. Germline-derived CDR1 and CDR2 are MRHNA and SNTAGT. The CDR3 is CASSDGTGVEQFF. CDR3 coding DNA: TGTGCCAGCAGTGACGGGACAGGGGTTGAGCAGTTCTTC.

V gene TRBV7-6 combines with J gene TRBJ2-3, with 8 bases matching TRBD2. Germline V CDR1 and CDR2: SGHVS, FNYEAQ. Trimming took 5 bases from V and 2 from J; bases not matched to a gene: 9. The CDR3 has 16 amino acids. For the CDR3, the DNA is TGTGCCAGCAGCCCCAGGACTAGCAGTATCACAGATACGCAGTATTTT. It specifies CASSPRTSSITDTQYF.

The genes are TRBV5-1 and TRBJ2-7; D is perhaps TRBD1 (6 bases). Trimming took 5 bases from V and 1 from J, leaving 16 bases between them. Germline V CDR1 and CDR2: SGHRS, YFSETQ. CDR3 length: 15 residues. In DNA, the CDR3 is TGCGCCAGCAGTCAGGGGCCAGTTCTATCCTACGAGCAGTACTTC. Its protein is CASSQGPVLSYEQYF.

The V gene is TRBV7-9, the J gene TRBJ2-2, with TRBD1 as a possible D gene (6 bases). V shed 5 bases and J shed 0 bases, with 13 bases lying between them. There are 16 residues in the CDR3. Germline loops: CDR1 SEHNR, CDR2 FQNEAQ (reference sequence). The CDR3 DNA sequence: TGTGCCAGCAGCCGTTGGGGACAAGCGAACACCGGGGAGCTGTTTTTT. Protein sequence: CASSRWGQANTGELFF.

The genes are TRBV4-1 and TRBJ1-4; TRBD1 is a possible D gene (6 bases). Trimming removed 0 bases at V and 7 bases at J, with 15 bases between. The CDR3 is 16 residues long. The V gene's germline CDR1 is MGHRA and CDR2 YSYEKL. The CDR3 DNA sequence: TGCGCCAGCAGCCAAGATCACAGGGTTTTCTTTGAAAAACTGTTTTTT. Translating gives CASSQDHRVFFEKLFF.

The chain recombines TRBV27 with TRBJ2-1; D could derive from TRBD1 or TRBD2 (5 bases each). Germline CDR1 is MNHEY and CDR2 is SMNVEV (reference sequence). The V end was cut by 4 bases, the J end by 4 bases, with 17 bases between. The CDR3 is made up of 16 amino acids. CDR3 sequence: CASSYSVGERYNEQFF. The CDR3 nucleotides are TGTGCCAGCAGTTACTCGGTGGGGGAGAGATACAATGAGCAGTTCTTC.

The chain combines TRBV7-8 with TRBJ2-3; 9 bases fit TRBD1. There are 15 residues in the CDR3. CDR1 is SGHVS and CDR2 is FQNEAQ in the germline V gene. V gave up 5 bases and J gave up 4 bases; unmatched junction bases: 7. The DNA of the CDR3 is TGTGCCAGCAGCCCCGGGACAGGGTGGTCAGATACGCAGTATTTT. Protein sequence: CASSPGTGWSDTQYF.

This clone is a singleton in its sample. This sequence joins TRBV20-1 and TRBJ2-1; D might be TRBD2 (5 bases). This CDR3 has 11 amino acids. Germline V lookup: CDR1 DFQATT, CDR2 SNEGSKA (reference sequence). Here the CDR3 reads CSGGEGIEQFF. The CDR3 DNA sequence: TGCAGCGGTGGCGAGGGAATTGAGCAGTTCTTC.

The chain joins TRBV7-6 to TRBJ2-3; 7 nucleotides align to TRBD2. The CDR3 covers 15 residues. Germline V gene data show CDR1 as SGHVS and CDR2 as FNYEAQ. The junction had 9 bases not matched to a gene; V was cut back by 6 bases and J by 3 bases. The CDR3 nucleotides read TGTGCCAGCAGGGCATCAAGCGGGAAGACAGATACGCAGTATTTT. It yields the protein CASRASSGKTDTQYF.

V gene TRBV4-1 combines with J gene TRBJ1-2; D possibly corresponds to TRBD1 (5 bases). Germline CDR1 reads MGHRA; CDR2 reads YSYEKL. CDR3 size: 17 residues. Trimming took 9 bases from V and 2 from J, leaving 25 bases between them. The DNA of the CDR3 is TGCGCCAGTACCGCGGAGTTGGGGGGATGGAGGAACTATGGCTACACCTTC. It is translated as CASTAELGGWRNYGYTF.

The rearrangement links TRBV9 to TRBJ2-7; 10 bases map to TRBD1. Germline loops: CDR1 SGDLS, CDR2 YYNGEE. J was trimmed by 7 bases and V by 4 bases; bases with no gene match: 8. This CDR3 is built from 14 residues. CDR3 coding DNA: TGTGCCAGCAGCTCCCGGGACAGGGGTAGAGAGCAGTACTTC. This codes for CASSSRDRGREQYF.

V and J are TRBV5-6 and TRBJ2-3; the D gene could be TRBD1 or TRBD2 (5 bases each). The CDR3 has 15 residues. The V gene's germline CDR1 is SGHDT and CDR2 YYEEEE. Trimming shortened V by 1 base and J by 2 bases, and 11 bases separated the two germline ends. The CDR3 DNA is TGTGCCAGCAGCTTGCCAGGGAGCTACACAGATACGCAGTATTTT. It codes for CASSLPGSYTDTQYF.

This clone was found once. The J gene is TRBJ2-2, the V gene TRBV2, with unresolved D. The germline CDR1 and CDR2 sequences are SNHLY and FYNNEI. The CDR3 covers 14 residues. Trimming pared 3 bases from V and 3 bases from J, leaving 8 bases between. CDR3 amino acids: CASSDYGYTGELFF. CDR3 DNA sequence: TGTGCCAGCAGTGATTATGGGTACACCGGGGAGCTGTTTTTT.

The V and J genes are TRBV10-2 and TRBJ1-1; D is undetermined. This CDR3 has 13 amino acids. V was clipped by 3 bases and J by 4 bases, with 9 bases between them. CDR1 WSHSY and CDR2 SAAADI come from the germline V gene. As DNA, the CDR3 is TGCGCCAGCAGTGAAGGGAAGGGCACTGAAGCTTTCTTT. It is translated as CASSEGKGTEAFF.

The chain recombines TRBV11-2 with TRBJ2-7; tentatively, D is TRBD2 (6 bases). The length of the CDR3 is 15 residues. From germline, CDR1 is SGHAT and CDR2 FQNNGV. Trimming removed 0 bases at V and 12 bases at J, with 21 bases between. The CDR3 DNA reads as TGTGCCAGCAGCTTAGACCGACTAGTTGTGCCCGCGCGGTACTTC. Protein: CASSLDRLVVPARYF.

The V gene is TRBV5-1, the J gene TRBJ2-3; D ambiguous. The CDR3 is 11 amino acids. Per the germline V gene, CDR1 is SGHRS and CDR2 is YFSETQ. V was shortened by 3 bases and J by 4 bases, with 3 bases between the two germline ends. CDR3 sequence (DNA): TGCGCCAGCAGCTCTGCAGATACGCAGTATTTT. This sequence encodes CASSSADTQYF.

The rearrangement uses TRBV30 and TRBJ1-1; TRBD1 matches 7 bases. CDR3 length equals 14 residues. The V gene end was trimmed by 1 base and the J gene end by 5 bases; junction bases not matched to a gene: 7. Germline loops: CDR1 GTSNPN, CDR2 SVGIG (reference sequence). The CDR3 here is CAWSGQGGWTEAFF. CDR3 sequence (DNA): TGTGCCTGGAGTGGACAGGGCGGGTGGACTGAAGCTTTCTTT.

This CDR3 reads CASSDREWYQPQHF. CDR3 DNA sequence: TGTGCCAGCAGCGACAGGGAATGGTATCAGCCCCAGCATTTT. The chain is built from TRBV7-8 and TRBJ1-5, with 7 bases that match TRBD1. Trimming at V came to 5 bases and at J to 5 bases, leaving 6 bases not matched to a gene. The V gene's germline CDR1 is SGHVS and CDR2 FQNEAQ. The CDR3 totals 14 residues.

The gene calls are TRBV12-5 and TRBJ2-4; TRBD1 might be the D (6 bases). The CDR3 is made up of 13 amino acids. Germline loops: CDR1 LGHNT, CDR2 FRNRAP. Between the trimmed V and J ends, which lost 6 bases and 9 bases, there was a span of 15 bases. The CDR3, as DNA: TGTGCTAGTGGCCACGGGACATCAGGCATTCAGTACTTC. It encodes CASGHGTSGIQYF.

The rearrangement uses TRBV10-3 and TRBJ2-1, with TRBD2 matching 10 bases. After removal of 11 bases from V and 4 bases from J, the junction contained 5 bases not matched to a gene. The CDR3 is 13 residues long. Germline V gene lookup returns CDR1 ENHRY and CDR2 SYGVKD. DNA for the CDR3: TGTGCCTCCGGGACTAGCGTATACAATGAGCAGTTCTTC. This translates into CASGTSVYNEQFF.

The CDR3: CASSVSWGGGTDTQYF. CDR3 DNA: TGTGCCAGCAGCGTCTCCTGGGGGGGCGGCACAGATACGCAGTATTTT. V gene TRBV9 combines with J gene TRBJ2-3, with TRBD2 as a possible D gene (7 bases). V was trimmed by 2 bases and J by 1 base, leaving 14 bases between them. CDR1 is SGDLS, CDR2 YYNGEE, per germline. The CDR3 totals 16 residues.

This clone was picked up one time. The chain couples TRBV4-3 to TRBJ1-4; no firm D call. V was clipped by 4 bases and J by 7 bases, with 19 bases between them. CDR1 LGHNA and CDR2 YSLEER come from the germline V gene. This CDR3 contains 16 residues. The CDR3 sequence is CASSPLTGIWSEKLFF. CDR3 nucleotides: TGCGCCAGCAGCCCTTTAACGGGAATTTGGAGTGAAAAACTGTTTTTT.

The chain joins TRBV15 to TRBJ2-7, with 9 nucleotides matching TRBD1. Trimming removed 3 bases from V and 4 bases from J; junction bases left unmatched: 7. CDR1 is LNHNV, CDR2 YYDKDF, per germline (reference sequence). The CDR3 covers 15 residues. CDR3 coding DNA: TGTGCCACCAGCAGTCCTGGGACAGGGAATTACGAGCAGTACTTC. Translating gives CATSSPGTGNYEQYF.